These T cell receptor beta chains were read from a single sample in a study of blood T cell repertoires in COVID-19. The protocol was immunoSEQ multiplex PCR, while the TCRdb copy is restricted to in-frame clones and leaves out a portion. Among 150,000 to 200,000 clones, around four fifths were seen once, and the ten largest hold roughly 20%. Sequences were obtained from peripheral blood. The receptors come from an elderly woman with acute or convalescent COVID-19. Each CDR3 is given with its conserved first and last residue. The D gene is left open where the match is weak. The size field is filled for only some rows; it gives once, few, many or a size class.

V gene: TRBV28
D gene: .
J gene: TRBJ2-5
clone size: .
CDR3 protein: CASSPDRRGETQYF
CDR3 DNA: TGTGCCAGCAGCCCCGACAGAAGGGGGGAGACCCAGTACTTC

V gene: TRBV11-3
D gene: TRBD1
J gene: TRBJ2-3
clone size: once
CDR3 protein: CASSLGTGVDTQYF
CDR3 DNA: TGTGCCAGCAGCTTAGGGACAGGGGTTGATACGCAGTATTTT

V gene: TRBV2
D gene: TRBD1
J gene: TRBJ1-2
clone size: .
CDR3 protein: CASRATGADYGYTF
CDR3 DNA: TGTGCCAGCAGGGCGACAGGGGCCGACTATGGCTACACCTTC

V gene: TRBV27
D gene: TRBD1
J gene: TRBJ2-7
clone size: .
CDR3 protein: CASRDRGLSYEQYF
CDR3 DNA: TGTGCCAGCCGAGACAGGGGGCTGAGCTACGAGCAGTACTTC

V gene: TRBV27
D gene: .
J gene: TRBJ1-1
clone size: .
CDR3 protein: CASSFQAGEAFF
CDR3 DNA: TGTGCCAGCAGTTTCCAGGCGGGGGAAGCTTTCTTT

V gene: TRBV29-1
D gene: .
J gene: TRBJ2-2
clone size: .
CDR3 protein: CSVGPTTSNTGELFF
CDR3 DNA: TGCAGCGTCGGTCCGACTACCTCGAACACCGGGGAGCTGTTTTTT

V gene: TRBV27
D gene: .
J gene: TRBJ2-2
clone size: .
CDR3 protein: CASSRGGHGELFF
CDR3 DNA: TGTGCCAGCAGCCGGGGAGGTCACGGGGAGCTGTTTTTT

V gene: TRBV9
D gene: TRBD1
J gene: TRBJ2-7
clone size: few
CDR3 protein: CASSVEGTAIYEQYF
CDR3 DNA: TGTGCCAGCAGCGTAGAAGGGACAGCTATCTACGAGCAGTACTTC

V gene: TRBV2
D gene: .
J gene: TRBJ1-3
clone size: .
CDR3 protein: CASRGRVGSGNTIYF
CDR3 DNA: TGTGCCAGCAGGGGGAGGGTGGGCTCTGGAAACACCATATATTTT

V gene: TRBV5-1
D gene: .
J gene: TRBJ2-7
clone size: once
CDR3 protein: CASSLGEQGSEQYF
CDR3 DNA: TGCGCCAGCAGCTTGGGAGAACAGGGCTCCGAGCAGTACTTC

V gene: TRBV19
D gene: .
J gene: TRBJ2-1
clone size: .
CDR3 protein: CASNVGGYNEQFF
CDR3 DNA: TGTGCCAGTAATGTGGGGGGTTACAATGAGCAGTTCTTC

V gene: TRBV15
D gene: .
J gene: TRBJ2-5
clone size: .
CDR3 protein: CATSRGAETQYF
CDR3 DNA: TGTGCCACCAGCAGAGGGGCGGAGACCCAGTACTTC

V gene: TRBV10-3
D gene: .
J gene: TRBJ2-3
clone size: .
CDR3 protein: CAISESPRDTQYF
CDR3 DNA: TGTGCCATCAGTGAGTCCCCCCGAGATACGCAGTATTTT

V gene: TRBV28
D gene: .
J gene: TRBJ1-2
clone size: .
CDR3 protein: CASSPLLNYGYTF
CDR3 DNA: TGTGCCAGCAGTCCGCTACTTAACTATGGCTACACCTTC

V gene: TRBV5-6
D gene: .
J gene: TRBJ1-2
clone size: .
CDR3 protein: CASSFGVLTPPYGYTF
CDR3 DNA: TGTGCCAGCAGCTTCGGGGTTCTTACCCCGCCTTATGGCTACACCTTC

V gene: TRBV29-1
D gene: TRBD1
J gene: TRBJ1-4
clone size: .
CDR3 protein: CSVETGREKLFF
CDR3 DNA: TGCAGCGTTGAGACAGGGCGCGAAAAACTGTTTTTT

V gene: TRBV5-8
D gene: .
J gene: TRBJ2-3
clone size: .
CDR3 protein: CASSTPGAGTDTQYF
CDR3 DNA: TGTGCCAGCAGCACCCCAGGGGCGGGCACAGATACGCAGTATTTT

V gene: TRBV7-2
D gene: TRBD1
J gene: TRBJ1-4
clone size: .
CDR3 protein: CASSSTGGNEKLFF
CDR3 DNA: TGTGCCAGCAGCTCGACAGGGGGCAATGAAAAACTGTTTTTT

V gene: TRBV19
D gene: .
J gene: TRBJ1-1
clone size: .
CDR3 protein: CASGDSMNTEAFF
CDR3 DNA: TGTGCCAGTGGTGACAGCATGAACACTGAAGCTTTCTTT

V gene: TRBV19
D gene: .
J gene: TRBJ1-5
clone size: .
CDR3 protein: CASSKAAGRLQHF
CDR3 DNA: TGTGCCAGTAGTAAGGCGGCAGGGAGGCTCCAGCATTTT

V gene: TRBV5-1
D gene: TRBD1
J gene: TRBJ2-5
clone size: .
CDR3 protein: CASSSSGTGSKETQYF
CDR3 DNA: TGCGCCAGCAGCTCCTCCGGGACAGGTAGCAAGGAGACCCAGTACTTC

V gene: TRBV9
D gene: TRBD2
J gene: TRBJ2-3
clone size: .
CDR3 protein: CASSAASGSSTDTQYF
CDR3 DNA: TGTGCCAGCAGTGCGGCTAGCGGTTCTAGCACAGATACGCAGTATTTT

V gene: TRBV13
D gene: TRBD1
J gene: TRBJ1-1
clone size: .
CDR3 protein: CASSFQPGQTTEAFF
CDR3 DNA: TGTGCCAGCAGCTTCCAACCGGGACAGACCACTGAAGCTTTCTTT

V gene: TRBV28
D gene: TRBD1
J gene: TRBJ1-5
clone size: .
CDR3 protein: CASSSGQGGSQPQHF
CDR3 DNA: TGTGCCAGCAGTTCGGGACAGGGGGGAAGTCAGCCCCAGCATTTT

V gene: TRBV18
D gene: TRBD1
J gene: TRBJ1-1
clone size: .
CDR3 protein: CASSTGQGEAFF
CDR3 DNA: TGTGCCAGCTCGACGGGACAGGGTGAAGCTTTCTTT

V gene: TRBV19
D gene: .
J gene: TRBJ2-5
clone size: .
CDR3 protein: CASSKQASETQYF
CDR3 DNA: TGTGCCAGTAGTAAACAGGCCTCCGAGACCCAGTACTTC

V gene: TRBV28
D gene: .
J gene: TRBJ2-7
clone size: .
CDR3 protein: CASIQGYEQYF
CDR3 DNA: TGTGCCAGCATTCAGGGCTACGAGCAGTACTTC

V gene: TRBV5-4
D gene: TRBD1
J gene: TRBJ1-2
clone size: .
CDR3 protein: CASSLAGVGGAYGYTF
CDR3 DNA: TGTGCCAGCAGCTTGGCCGGGGTAGGGGGCGCCTACGGCTACACCTTC

V gene: TRBV7-2
D gene: .
J gene: TRBJ2-7
clone size: once
CDR3 protein: CASSPNLGGEQYF
CDR3 DNA: TGTGCCAGCAGCCCCAACCTCGGGGGCGAGCAGTACTTC

V gene: TRBV14
D gene: .
J gene: TRBJ2-1
clone size: .
CDR3 protein: CASSRGTGRNEQFF
CDR3 DNA: TGTGCCAGCAGCCGGGGAACAGGGCGAAATGAGCAGTTCTTC

V gene: TRBV3-1/TRBV3-2
D gene: .
J gene: TRBJ2-5
clone size: .
CDR3 protein: CASSLRWSVQETQYF
CDR3 DNA: TGTGCCAGCAGCCTCCGATGGTCAGTTCAAGAGACCCAGTACTTC

V gene: TRBV21-1
D gene: .
J gene: TRBJ2-5
clone size: .
CDR3 protein: CASSKGLLAEQETQYF
CDR3 DNA: TGTGCCAGCAGCAAAGGCCTCCTAGCGGAACAAGAGACCCAGTACTTC

V gene: TRBV19
D gene: .
J gene: TRBJ1-2
clone size: .
CDR3 protein: CASSIGGVNYGYTF
CDR3 DNA: TGTGCCAGTAGTATAGGGGGAGTGAACTATGGCTACACCTTC

V gene: TRBV9
D gene: TRBD2
J gene: TRBJ2-7
clone size: .
CDR3 protein: CASSVAPVMSGDEQYF
CDR3 DNA: TGTGCCAGCAGCGTAGCCCCGGTGATGAGCGGGGACGAGCAGTACTTC

V gene: TRBV18
D gene: .
J gene: TRBJ2-7
clone size: .
CDR3 protein: CASSPDSSYEQYF
CDR3 DNA: TGTGCCAGCTCACCAGACTCCTCCTACGAGCAGTACTTC

V gene: TRBV6-5
D gene: TRBD2
J gene: TRBJ2-5
clone size: .
CDR3 protein: CASSYYSGRQETQYF
CDR3 DNA: TGTGCCAGCAGTTACTATAGCGGGAGGCAAGAGACCCAGTACTTC